This T cell receptor beta chain was found in a study of T cell responses to AZD1222 COVID-19 vaccine. About this clone itself: Its antigen is not identified.

Germline V gene lookup returns CDR1 SEHNR and CDR2 FQNEAQ (reference sequence). Trimming removed 5 bases from V and 7 bases from J; junction bases left unmatched: 15. The CDR3 loop spans 19 amino acids. Overall study findings and caveats: White British people made up most donors, females outnumbered males, and clonal diversity was possibly underestimated. Seropositive AZD1222 recipients at baseline numbered only 5 to 7. Vaccination with two AZD1222 doses was followed by a rise in Spike-specific TCR breadth and depth. Repertoire collection took place solely once the T cell response had peaked.

Some clones are missing from TCRdb's copy, which holds only in-frame ones; the method was immunoSEQ multiplex PCR. The table includes 250,000 to 300,000 clones, about 94% detected once. This specimen was peripheral blood, taken 28 days after the second AZD1222 dose. The TCR was taken from an adult who received the AZD1222 COVID-19 vaccine. The V gene is TRBV7-9, the J gene TRBJ2-1, with 15 bases aligning to TRBD2. CDR3 bases: TGTGCCAGCAGCCCCGGGACTAGCGGGGGGTGGGGTCGTGGGAATGAGCAGTTCTTC. Its translation: CASSPGTSGGWGRGNEQFF.